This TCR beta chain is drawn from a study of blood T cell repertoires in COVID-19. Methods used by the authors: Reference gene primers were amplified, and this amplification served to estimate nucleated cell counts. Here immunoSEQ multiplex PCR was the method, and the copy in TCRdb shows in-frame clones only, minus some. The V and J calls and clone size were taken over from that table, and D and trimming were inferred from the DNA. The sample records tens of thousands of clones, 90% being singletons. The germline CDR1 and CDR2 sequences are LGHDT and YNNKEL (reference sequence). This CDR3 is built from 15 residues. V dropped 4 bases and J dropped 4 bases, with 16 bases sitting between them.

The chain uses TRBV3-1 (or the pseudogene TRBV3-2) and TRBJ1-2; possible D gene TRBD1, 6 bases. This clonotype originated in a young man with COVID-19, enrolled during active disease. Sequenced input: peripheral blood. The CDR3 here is CASSRESRGSYGYTF. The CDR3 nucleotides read TGTGCCAGCAGCCGAGAGAGCAGGGGTAGCTATGGCTACACCTTC.